The 16 T cell receptor beta chains reported below all come from one sample, sequenced in a study of T-cell memory formation after mild COVID-19. A single record per CDR3 protein comes from TCRdb applying MiXCR to the 5' RACE reads. The data show hundreds of thousands of distinct CDR3 sequences, around 27% seen once. The sequenced sample consisted of PBMCs or a T cell subset sorted from them (not recorded which). Source of these receptors: an adult woman who had mild COVID-19 (a few samples of this study predate the infection). Cell type and time point are not known.

This clonotype has ten or more counts. The genes are TRBV7-9 and TRBJ2-5; no reliable D call. The CDR3 consists of 15 residues. The germline V gene has CDR1 SEHNR and CDR2 FQNEAQ (reference sequence). V shed 0 bases and J shed 2 bases, with 10 bases lying between them. CDR3 DNA sequence: TGTGCCAGCAGCTTAGCGCCGGCGTGGCAAGAGACCCAGTACTTC. Translated, it gives CASSLAPAWQETQYF. The complete variable domain, with remaining parts taken from reference TRBV7-9 and TRBJ2-5, reads DTGVSQNPRHKITKRGQNVTFRCDPISEHNRLYWYRQTLGQGPEFLTYFQNEAQLEKSRLLSDRFSAERPKGSFSTLEIQRTEQGDSAMYLCASSLAPAWQETQYFGPGTRLLVL.

The chain carries TRBV24-1 and TRBJ1-6, with D maybe TRBD1 (5 bases). V lost 4 bases and J lost 9, with 9 bases in between. Germline CDR1 is KGHDR and CDR2 is SFDVKD. This CDR3 contains 13 residues. The CDR3 DNA is TGTGCCACCAGTGAGGACACCCTTTCACCCCTCCACTTT. Its protein is CATSEDTLSPLHF.

This clonotype appeared a few times. The V and J genes are TRBV11-3 and TRBJ2-1; 15 positions match TRBD2. The germline CDR1 and CDR2 sequences are SGHNT and YENEEA. Trimming cost V 5 bases and J 1 base; bases outside gene matches: 9. The CDR3 consists of 19 residues. The CDR3 here is CASSPLAGTSGGSYNEQFF. The CDR3 DNA sequence: TGTGCCAGCAGCCCACTTGCGGGGACTAGCGGGGGGTCCTACAATGAGCAGTTCTTC.

This clonotype was found many times. V and J are TRBV7-2 and TRBJ2-7; 14 nucleotides align to TRBD2. Trimming at V came to 1 base and at J to 6 bases, leaving 14 bases not matched to a gene. CDR1 is SGHTA, CDR2 FQGNSA, per germline. CDR3 length: 19 amino acids. The CDR3 nucleotides are TGTGCCAGCAGCTTAGGGCGGGGACTAGCGGGAGCCCCCCTAGGCGAGCAGTACTTC. This codes for CASSLGRGLAGAPLGEQYF.

This clonotype showed up just a few times. V and J are TRBV15 and TRBJ2-5, with D unclear. Germline V lookup: CDR1 LNHNV, CDR2 YYDKDF (reference sequence). CDR3 length: 14 amino acids. V was cut by 2 bases and J by 9 bases, with 16 bases left in between. CDR3: CATSRREDLTSQYF. DNA of the CDR3: TGTGCCACCAGCAGAAGAGAGGATCTAACGTCCCAGTACTTC.

This chain uses TRBV5-6 with TRBJ1-5; D is possibly TRBD1 (5 bases). This CDR3 has 13 amino acids. V was shortened by 4 bases and J by 7 bases, with 12 bases between the two germline ends. Germline CDR1 SGHDT, CDR2 YYEEEE. The CDR3, as DNA: TGTGCCAGCAGCCCCCGGGGGAGGCAGCCCCAGCATTTT. Translation gives CASSPRGRQPQHF.

This chain links TRBV18 with TRBJ2-7, with a possible D match to TRBD1 (6 bases). The germline CDR1 and CDR2 sequences are KGHSH and LQKENI. The CDR3 is 13 residues long. V was pared by 3 bases and J by 6 bases, with 12 bases between. This CDR3 is CASSPSRGPEQYF. Here the CDR3 DNA reads TGTGCCAGCTCACCCAGCAGGGGCCCCGAGCAGTACTTC. The entire variable domain, with the rest obtained from reference TRBV18 and TRBJ2-7, is as follows: NAGVMQNPRHLVRRRGQEARLRCSPMKGHSHVYWYRQLPEEGLKFMVYLQKENIIDESGMPKERFSAEFPKEGPSILRIQQVVRGDSAAYFCASSPSRGPEQYFGPGTRLTVT.

This clonotype came up a few times. The CDR3 is CSATGTGGYEQYF. CDR3 DNA: TGCAGCGCCACCGGGACAGGGGGCTACGAGCAGTACTTC. The genes are TRBV29-1 and TRBJ2-7; 11 nucleotides match TRBD1. Germline V gene lookup returns CDR1 SQVTM and CDR2 ANQGSEA. The CDR3 is 13 residues long. V shed 7 bases and J 3 bases; nucleotides not matched to a gene: 5.

This chain connects TRBV5-1 to TRBJ1-2; 7 nucleotides align to TRBD1. This CDR3 is 15 amino acids long. Germline lookup yields CDR1 SGHRS and CDR2 YFSETQ. V shed 4 bases, J shed 1 base, and the junction held 7 bases outside the gene matches. CDR3 region: CASSLTDRVNYGYTF. In DNA form, the CDR3 reads TGCGCCAGCAGCCTAACCGACAGGGTTAACTATGGCTACACCTTC.

V usage is TRBV19 and J usage is TRBJ1-2, with TRBD1 identical over 10 bases. The CDR3 is 20 residues long. V lost 3 bases to trimming and J lost 4 bases; unmatched junction nucleotides: 20. Germline V gene sequence: CDR1 LNHDA, CDR2 SQIVND (reference sequence). The CDR3 region is CASSILFAGTGEMSGYGYTF. The CDR3 DNA reads TGTGCCAGTAGTATCCTATTCGCCGGGACAGGGGAAATGTCTGGCTATGGCTACACCTTC.

Only a few counts were recorded for this clonotype. The chain recombines TRBV7-7 with TRBJ2-7; D not certain. This CDR3 region has 15 residues. Germline V gene lookup returns CDR1 SSHAT and CDR2 FNYEAQ (reference sequence). V lost 1 base and J 2 bases, leaving 12 bases between the germline ends. In DNA, the CDR3 is TGTGCCAGCAGCTTAGAACGTGGCGCAGCCTACGAGCAGTACTTC. As protein: CASSLERGAAYEQYF. The full variable domain, in which reference TRBV7-7 and TRBJ2-7 provide the parts outside the CDR3, is GAGVSQSPRYKVTKRGQDVTLRCDPISSHATLYWYQQALGQGPEFLTYFNYEAQPDKSGLPSDRFSAERPEGSISTLTIQRTEQRDSAMYRCASSLERGAAYEQYFGPGTRLTVT.

The V and J genes are TRBV6-2 or TRBV6-3 and TRBJ1-1; possibly TRBD1 for D (5 bases). From germline, CDR1 is MNHEY and CDR2 SVGEGT. Trimming shortened V by 2 bases and J by 1 base, and 11 bases separated the two germline ends. This CDR3 has 15 amino acids. CDR3 loop: CASSYGGIRNTEAFF. The CDR3 nucleotides are TGTGCCAGCAGTTACGGGGGGATTCGGAACACTGAAGCTTTCTTT.

The chain is built from TRBV5-4 and TRBJ2-1, with 12 bases fitting TRBD2. The J segment lost 13 bases and the V segment lost 4 bases, leaving 6 bases of the junction unmatched. The CDR3 is made up of 13 amino acids. Germline loops: CDR1 SGHNT, CDR2 YYREEE (reference sequence). The CDR3 reads CASSPGLAGPQFF. In DNA form, the CDR3 reads TGTGCCAGCAGCCCCGGACTAGCGGGACCACAGTTCTTC.

V is TRBV7-2 and J is TRBJ2-1, with D perhaps matching TRBD1 (5 bases). The CDR3 covers 12 residues. Trimming pared 4 bases from V and 10 bases from J, leaving 11 bases between. Germline V gives CDR1 SGHTA, CDR2 FQGNSA. CDR3 region: CASSSWGREQFF. In nucleotides, the CDR3 is TGTGCCAGCAGCTCCTGGGGCAGGGAGCAGTTCTTC.

This clonotype was observed a handful of times. The rearrangement uses TRBV5-6 and TRBJ2-1; TRBD1 matches at 10 bases. The CDR3 is 15 residues long. The V and J ends lost 5 bases and 4 bases, in that order; junction bases with no gene match: 6. Germline CDR1 reads SGHDT; CDR2 reads YYEEEE. The CDR3 sequence is CASRAGTGAYNEQFF. The CDR3 DNA reads as TGTGCCAGCAGAGCCGGGACAGGGGCATACAATGAGCAGTTCTTC.

The V and J genes are TRBV6-5 and TRBJ1-4, with D perhaps matching TRBD1 (5 bases). Germline V lookup: CDR1 MNHEY, CDR2 SVGAGI. There are 15 residues in the CDR3. Trimming took 6 bases from V and 7 from J, leaving 18 bases between them. The CDR3 is CASSPRPGRAEKLFF. DNA of the CDR3: TGTGCCAGCAGCCCGCGGCCAGGGAGGGCTGAAAAACTGTTTTTT.